This T cell receptor (beta chain) came from a study of Ad26.COV2.S vaccination and SARS-CoV-2 variants. Turning to the study itself: The vaccine Ad26.COV2.S was put into the muscle once, or twice with 56 days between.

Described treatment: roughly 20 received Ad26.COV2.S at low or high dose, single or two shots; several received placebo; per-sample allocation not given. Day 63 after the first injection of vaccine or placebo was the sampling time. TCRdb's copy holds only in-frame clones and misses some; the assay was immunoSEQ multiplex PCR. This sample has under 550,000 clones; more than 75% occur once, and the top ten carry 3.6%. The CDR3 has 13 amino acids. Trimming removed 7 bases at V and 7 bases at J, with 15 bases between. CDR1 SGDLS and CDR2 YYNGEE come from the germline V gene. This clone showed up just a few times.

The TCR originated in a person between 18 and 59 years old who received the Ad26.COV2.S COVID-19 vaccine or a placebo. The material sequenced was peripheral blood, taken in a trial of Ad26.COV2.S vaccine versus placebo. V is TRBV9 and J is TRBJ2-1, with D possibly being TRBD2 (6 bases). CDR3 coding DNA: TGTGCCAGCGAATCCGCGGGGAGGAATGAGCAGTTCTTC. Translation: CASESAGRNEQFF.